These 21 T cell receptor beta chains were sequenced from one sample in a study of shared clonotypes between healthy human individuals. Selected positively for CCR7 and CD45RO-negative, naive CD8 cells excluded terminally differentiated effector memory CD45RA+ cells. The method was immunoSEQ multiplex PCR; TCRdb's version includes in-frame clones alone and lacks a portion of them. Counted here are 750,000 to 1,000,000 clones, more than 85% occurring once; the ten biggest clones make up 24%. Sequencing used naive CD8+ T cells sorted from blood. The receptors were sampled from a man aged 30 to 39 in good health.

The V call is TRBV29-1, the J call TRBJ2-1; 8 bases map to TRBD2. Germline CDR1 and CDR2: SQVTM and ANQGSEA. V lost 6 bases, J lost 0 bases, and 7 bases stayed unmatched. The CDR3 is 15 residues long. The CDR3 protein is CSVPAGASSYNEQFF. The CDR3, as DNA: TGCAGCGTCCCAGCGGGGGCGAGCTCCTACAATGAGCAGTTCTTC.

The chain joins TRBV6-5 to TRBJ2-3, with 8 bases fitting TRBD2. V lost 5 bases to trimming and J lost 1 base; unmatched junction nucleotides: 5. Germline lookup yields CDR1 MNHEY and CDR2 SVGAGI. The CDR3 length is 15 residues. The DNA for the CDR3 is TGTGCCAGCAGTCAGACTAGCGCCCGCACAGATACGCAGTATTTT. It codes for CASSQTSARTDTQYF.

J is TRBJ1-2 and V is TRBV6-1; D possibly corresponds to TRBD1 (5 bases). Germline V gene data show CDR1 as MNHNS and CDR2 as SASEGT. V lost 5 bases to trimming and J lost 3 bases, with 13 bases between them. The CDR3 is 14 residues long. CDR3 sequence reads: CASSPGGGDYGYTF. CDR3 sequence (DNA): TGTGCCAGCAGTCCCGGAGGAGGGGACTATGGCTACACCTTC.

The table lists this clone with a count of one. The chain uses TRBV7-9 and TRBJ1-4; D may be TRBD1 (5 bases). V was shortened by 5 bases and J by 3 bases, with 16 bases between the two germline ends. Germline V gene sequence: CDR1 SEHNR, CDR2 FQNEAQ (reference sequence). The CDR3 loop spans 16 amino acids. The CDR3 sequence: CASSIFQGGANEKLFF. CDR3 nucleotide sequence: TGTGCCAGCAGCATATTTCAGGGTGGGGCTAATGAAAAACTGTTTTTT.

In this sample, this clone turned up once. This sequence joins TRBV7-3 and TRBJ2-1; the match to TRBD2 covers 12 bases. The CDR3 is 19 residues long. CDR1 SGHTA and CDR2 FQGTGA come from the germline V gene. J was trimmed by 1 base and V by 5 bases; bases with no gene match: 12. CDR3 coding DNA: TGTGCCAGCAGCCCAAGGGCTAGCGGGAGGGGGCCTTCCTACAATGAGCAGTTCTTC. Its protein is CASSPRASGRGPSYNEQFF. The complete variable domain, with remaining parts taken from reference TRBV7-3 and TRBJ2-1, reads GAGVSQTPSNKVTEKGKYVELRCDPISGHTALYWYRQSLGQGPEFLIYFQGTGAADDSGLPNDRFFAVRPEGSVSTLKIQRTERGDSAVYLCASSPRASGRGPSYNEQFFGPGTRLTVL.

Here the CDR3 reads CASSLGRTGKRTGELFF. The CDR3, as DNA: TGTGCCAGCAGCTTAGGGCGGACGGGTAAGAGGACCGGGGAGCTGTTTTTT. V gene TRBV13 combines with J gene TRBJ2-2; no clear D gene. Germline V gene data show CDR1 as PRHDT and CDR2 as FYEKMQ (reference sequence). The CDR3 is 17 residues long. V was shortened by 0 bases and J by 5 bases, with 16 bases between the two germline ends.

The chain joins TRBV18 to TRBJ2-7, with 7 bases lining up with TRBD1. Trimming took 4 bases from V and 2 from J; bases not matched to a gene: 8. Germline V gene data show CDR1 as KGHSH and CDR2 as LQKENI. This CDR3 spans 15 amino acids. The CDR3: CASSQTTGHPYEQYF. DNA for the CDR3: TGTGCCAGCTCACAGACGACAGGGCACCCCTACGAGCAGTACTTC.

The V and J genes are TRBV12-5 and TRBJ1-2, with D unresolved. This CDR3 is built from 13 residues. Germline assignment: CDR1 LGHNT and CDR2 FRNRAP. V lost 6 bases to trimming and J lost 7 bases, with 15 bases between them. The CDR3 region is CASGQGPGGGYTF. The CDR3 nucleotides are TGTGCTAGTGGCCAAGGGCCCGGCGGTGGCTACACCTTC.

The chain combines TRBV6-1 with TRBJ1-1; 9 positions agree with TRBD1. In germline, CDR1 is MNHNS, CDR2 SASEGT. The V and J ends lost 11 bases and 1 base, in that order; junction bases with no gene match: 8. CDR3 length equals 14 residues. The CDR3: CASTGTGWNTEAFF. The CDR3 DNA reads TGTGCCTCGACCGGGACAGGGTGGAACACTGAAGCTTTCTTT.

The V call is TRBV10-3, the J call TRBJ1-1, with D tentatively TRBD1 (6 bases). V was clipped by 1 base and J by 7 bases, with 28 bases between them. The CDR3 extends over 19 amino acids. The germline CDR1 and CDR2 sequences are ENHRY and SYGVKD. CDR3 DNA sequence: TGTGCCATCAGTGAGTGGGACTTCCGACAGGCAAGTCGCCAAGGTGAAGCTTTCTTT. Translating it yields CAISEWDFRQASRQGEAFF.

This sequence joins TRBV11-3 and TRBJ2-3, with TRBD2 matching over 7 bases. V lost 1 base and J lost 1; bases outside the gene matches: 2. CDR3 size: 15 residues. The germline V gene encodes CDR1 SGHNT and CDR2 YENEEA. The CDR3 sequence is CASSLATSGTDTQYF. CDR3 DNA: TGTGCCAGCAGCTTAGCAACTAGCGGCACAGATACGCAGTATTTT.

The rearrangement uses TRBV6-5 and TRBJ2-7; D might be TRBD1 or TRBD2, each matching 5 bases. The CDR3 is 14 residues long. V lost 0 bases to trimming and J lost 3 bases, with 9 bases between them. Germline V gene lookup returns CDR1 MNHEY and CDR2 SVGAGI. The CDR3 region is CASSYSGGVYEQYF. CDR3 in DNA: TGTGCCAGCAGTTACTCTGGGGGAGTCTACGAGCAGTACTTC.

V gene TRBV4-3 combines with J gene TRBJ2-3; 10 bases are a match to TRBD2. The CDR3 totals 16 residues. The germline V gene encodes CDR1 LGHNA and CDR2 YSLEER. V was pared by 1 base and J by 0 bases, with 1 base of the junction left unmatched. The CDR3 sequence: CASSQVLAGSTDTQYF. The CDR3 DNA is TGCGCCAGCAGCCAAGTACTAGCGGGAAGCACAGATACGCAGTATTTT.

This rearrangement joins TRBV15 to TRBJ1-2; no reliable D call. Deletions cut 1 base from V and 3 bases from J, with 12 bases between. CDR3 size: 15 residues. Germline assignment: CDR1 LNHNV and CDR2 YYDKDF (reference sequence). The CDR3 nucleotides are TGTGCCACCAGCAGAGTTGTGGGGTCTGACTATGGCTACACCTTC. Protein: CATSRVVGSDYGYTF.

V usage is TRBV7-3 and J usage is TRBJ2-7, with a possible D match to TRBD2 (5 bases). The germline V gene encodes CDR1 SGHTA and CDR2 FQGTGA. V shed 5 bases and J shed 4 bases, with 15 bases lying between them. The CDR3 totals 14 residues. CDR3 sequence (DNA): TGTGCCAGCAGCAAACTAGGTGGGGATTACGAGCAGTACTTC. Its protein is CASSKLGGDYEQYF.

The CDR3 DNA sequence: TGTGCCTGGAGTTCTAGCGGGAATTTGGATGAGCAGTTCTTC. Encoded protein: CAWSSSGNLDEQFF. The chain combines TRBV30 with TRBJ2-1; 9 bases fit TRBD2. The trim removed 2 bases at V and 8 bases at J, leaving 7 bases unmatched. Per germline, CDR1 GTSNPN and CDR2 SVGIG (reference sequence). The CDR3 length is 14 residues.

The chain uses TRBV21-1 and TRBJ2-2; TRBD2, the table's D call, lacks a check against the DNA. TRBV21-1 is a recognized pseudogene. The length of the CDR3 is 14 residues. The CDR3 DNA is TGTGCCAGCAGCAAAGGACTAAACACCGGGGAGCTGTTTTTT. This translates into CASSKGLNTGELFF.

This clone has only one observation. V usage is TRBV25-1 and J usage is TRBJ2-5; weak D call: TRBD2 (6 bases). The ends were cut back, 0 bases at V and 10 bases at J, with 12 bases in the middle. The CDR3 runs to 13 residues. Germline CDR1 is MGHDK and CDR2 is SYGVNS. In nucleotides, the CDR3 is TGTGCCAGCAGTGAATATTTATCCGGGGGCCAGTACTTC. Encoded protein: CASSEYLSGGQYF.

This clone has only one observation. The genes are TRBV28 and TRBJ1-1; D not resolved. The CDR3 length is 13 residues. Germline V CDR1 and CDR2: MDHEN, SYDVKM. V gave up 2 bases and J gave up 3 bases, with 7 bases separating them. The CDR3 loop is CASSLRWDTEAFF. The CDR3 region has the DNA TGTGCCAGCAGTTTAAGGTGGGACACTGAAGCTTTCTTT. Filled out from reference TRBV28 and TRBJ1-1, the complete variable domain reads DVKVTQSSRYLVKRTGEKVFLECVQDMDHENMFWYRQDPGLGLRLIYFSYDVKMKEKGDIPEGYSVSREKKERFSLILESASTNQTSMYLCASSLRWDTEAFFGQGTRLTVV.

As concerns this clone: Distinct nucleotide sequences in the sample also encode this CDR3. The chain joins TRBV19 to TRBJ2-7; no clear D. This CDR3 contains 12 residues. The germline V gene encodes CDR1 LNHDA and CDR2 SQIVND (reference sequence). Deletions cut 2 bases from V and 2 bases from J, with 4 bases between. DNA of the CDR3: TGTGCCAGTAGTATATCCCCCTACGAGCAGTACTTC. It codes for CASSISPYEQYF.

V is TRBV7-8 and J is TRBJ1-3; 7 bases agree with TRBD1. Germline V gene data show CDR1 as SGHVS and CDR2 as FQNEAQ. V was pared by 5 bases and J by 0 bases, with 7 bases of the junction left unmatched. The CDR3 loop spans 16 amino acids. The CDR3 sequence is CASSNQGQFSGNTIYF. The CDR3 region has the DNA TGTGCCAGCAGCAATCAGGGACAGTTCTCTGGAAACACCATATATTTT.